The 2 T cell receptor beta chains in this list originate from one sample, sequenced in a study of T cells in Graves' hyperthyroidism and ophthalmopathy. Amplified TCR beta CDR3 regions came from RNA transcripts. Researchers ran a first-round RT-PCR on the TCR CDR3 using the HTBI primer set. Using its own MiXCR run on the multiplex PCR reads, TCRdb lists one record per CDR3 protein. The profile shows more than 550,000 distinct CDR3 sequences, roughly 45% of them singletons. Material: peripheral blood or thyroid tissue (not recorded which). Source of these receptors: an adult man with Graves' disease, either hyperthyroidism or ophthalmopathy (not recorded which).

This rearrangement joins TRBV9 to TRBJ1-2; D is unresolved. The CDR3 runs to 16 residues. Germline assignment: CDR1 SGDLS and CDR2 YYNGEE. V was pared by 3 bases and J by 0 bases, with 15 bases between. The CDR3 protein is CASSASRYEANYGYTF. The CDR3, as DNA: TGTGCCAGCAGCGCCTCCCGGTACGAAGCTAACTATGGCTACACCTTC.

This clonotype appeared a few times. The chain joins TRBV4-1 to TRBJ1-5, with a possible D match to TRBD1 (6 bases). Per germline, CDR1 MGHRA and CDR2 YSYEKL. This CDR3 is built from 15 residues. Trimming removed 2 bases at V and 1 base at J, with 9 bases between. DNA for the CDR3: TGCGCCAGCAGCCAACACAGGGTGAGCAATCAGCCCCAGCATTTT. It translates to CASSQHRVSNQPQHF.